This entry describes one T cell receptor beta chain. Its antigen remains unknown. The V gene end was trimmed by 5 bases and the J gene end by 8 bases; junction bases not matched to a gene: 13. CDR1 and CDR2 (germline): SGHAT, FQNNGV. The CDR3 sequence is 16 residues long. This sample's RNA came from whole unsorted tissue. This non-tumor lung sample came from over 3 cm beyond the tumor edge. Newly diagnosed lung cancer patients had thoracic surgery in China, August–late 2014, without prior chemotherapy. TCRbeta libraries were built with three rounds of nested PCR, modified from ARM-PCR. TCRdb ran MiXCR on the multiplex PCR reads and lists one entry per CDR3 protein. The sample includes about 100,000 distinct CDR3 sequences, around three fifths of them seen just once. The data originate from a study of tumor and adjacent non-tumor tissue in lung cancer. General study points: Patients with more diverse tumor TCRs had worse survival. Top 100 clones took a larger repertoire share in normal lung.

The V call is TRBV11-2, the J call TRBJ2-1; the match to TRBD2 covers 9 bases. This TCR came from a man aged 30 to 39 with non-small cell lung cancer. The source material was distant non-tumor lung tissue. CDR3 residues: CASSPPAAGGRDEQFF. CDR3 DNA: TGTGCCAGCAGCCCCCCGGCGGCGGGAGGGAGGGATGAGCAGTTCTTC.